The rows below give T cell receptor beta chains drawn from one sample of a study of T cell repertoires in cytomegalovirus infection. These receptors have no identified antigens. TCRdb ran MiXCR on the reads and lists one entry per CDR3 protein. The data contain hundreds of thousands of distinct CDR3 sequences, approximately 31% of them seen just once; the ten biggest clones take up around 15%. The sample consisted of cultured CD8+ T cells from PBMCs, taken from culture after CMV antigen stimulation. The source of these receptors is a human donor in good health (CMV status not recorded). Some clones in this sample may be carry-over from other donors' samples. CDR3s include the opening cysteine and the closing phenylalanine or tryptophan. A D gene is named only where the DNA matches it firmly. Clone sizes are given selectively: once, few, many, or a class where the clone is expanded.

V,size,J,D,DNA,CDR3
TRBV6-8,NA,TRBJ1-2,NA,TGTGCCAGCAGTTACCGCCATGTCCGGGACGGGGGCTACACCTTC,CASSYRHVRDGGYTF
TRBV28,few,TRBJ1-1,TRBD1,TGTGCCAGCAGTTTTCGCGACAGGGGCTTCATGAACACTGAAGCTTTCTTT,CASSFRDRGFMNTEAFF
TRBV7-9,few,TRBJ2-1,NA,TGTGCCAGCAGCTTAAATACCGTTTACAATGAGCAGTTCTTC,CASSLNTVYNEQFF
TRBV7-9,few,TRBJ2-1,NA,TGTGCCAGCAGCCGAAGTCCTGCCTGGGACAATGAGCAGTTCTTC,CASSRSPAWDNEQFF
TRBV7-6,NA,TRBJ2-3,NA,TGTGCCAGCAGCTTAGTGGGGCCCGGGGATACGCAGTATTTT,CASSLVGPGDTQYF
TRBV18,NA,TRBJ1-5,NA,TGTGCCAGCTCACCTCGGAGGGGCCTTACTGATAGCAATCAGCCCCAGCATTTT,CASSPRRGLTDSNQPQHF
TRBV7-9,NA,TRBJ1-2,NA,TGTGCCAGCAGCCCGGTCGGGGCGGGCTATGGCTACACCTTC,CASSPVGAGYGYTF
TRBV7-8,many,TRBJ1-2,NA,TGTGCCAGCAGCACACAGGGCACGCTTGACTCTGGCTACACCTTC,CASSTQGTLDSGYTF
TRBV15,NA,TRBJ2-2,NA,TGTGCCACCAGCATCACAAGGGGGACCGGGGAGCTGTTTTTT,CATSITRGTGELFF
TRBV5-3,NA,TRBJ2-5,NA,TGTGCCAGCACCCCCACCAGGGGCCCACTAGAGACCCAGTACTTC,CASTPTRGPLETQYF
TRBV4-2,few,TRBJ2-7,NA,TGTGCCAGCAGCCAAGTTGGGGGGGCCCACGAGCAGTACTTC,CASSQVGGAHEQYF
TRBV7-9,few,TRBJ2-4,NA,TGTGCCAGCAGCTCCCTTGAGGGAACCCACCGGTTTCAGGGGCTTACCAAAAACATTCAGTACTTC,CASSSLEGTHRFQGLTKNIQYF
TRBV6-5,few,TRBJ2-4,NA,TGTGCCAGTATGCCGGGACCAAAAAACATTCAGTACTTC,CASMPGPKNIQYF
TRBV6-8,NA,TRBJ2-1,TRBD1,TGTGCCAGCATTCCGAACCGGGACAGGGGGCTGCGTAAGCAGTTCTTC,CASIPNRDRGLRKQFF
TRBV10-3,NA,TRBJ1-2,TRBD1,TGTGCCACAATCGGGGGGGGGGACAGCTATGGCTACACCTTC,CATIGGGDSYGYTF
TRBV6-1,few,TRBJ1-5,TRBD1,TGTGCCAGCAGATCCATGGACAGGGTGAACAATCAGCCCCAGCATTTT,CASRSMDRVNNQPQHF
TRBV4-1,few,TRBJ2-5,TRBD2,TGCGCCAGCAGCCAAGCCGCATTTGCGGGGGGGCTCGAGACCCAGTACTTC,CASSQAAFAGGLETQYF
TRBV7-8,many,TRBJ1-2,NA,TGTGCCAGCAGCTTAGGACGGCTAGACTATGGCTACACCTTC,CASSLGRLDYGYTF
TRBV4-2,NA,TRBJ2-1,NA,TGTGCCAGCAGTCGAGAGGATCTAGTTAATGAGCAGTTCTTC,CASSREDLVNEQFF
TRBV6-5,few,TRBJ1-1,NA,TGTGCCTCCACACCGGGCATGAACACCGAAGCTTTCTTT,CASTPGMNTEAFF
TRBV27,NA,TRBJ2-1,NA,TGTGCCAGCAGTTTGGGGGGGCCACAGGAGCAGTTCTTC,CASSLGGPQEQFF
TRBV7-8,many,TRBJ2-2,NA,TGTGCCAATGCGGGACAGCTTAACACCGGGGAGCTGTTTTTT,CANAGQLNTGELFF
TRBV5-1,NA,TRBJ2-1,NA,TGCGCCAGCGGTTTACGCCTCAATGAGCAGTTCTTC,CASGLRLNEQFF
TRBV4-1,NA,TRBJ2-7,NA,TGCGCCAGCAGCCAAGTTATAGGCTCGATCTACGAGCAGTACTTC,CASSQVIGSIYEQYF
TRBV12-3/TRBV12-4,many,TRBJ2-5,NA,TGTGCCAGCAGCCCCGGACCCCAAGAGACCCAGTACTTC,CASSPGPQETQYF